This is a list of T cell receptor beta chains from one sample in a study of blood T cell repertoires in COVID-19. Only in-frame clones appear in the TCRdb table, and some are missing; sequencing was by immunoSEQ multiplex PCR. The data show about 300,000 clones, with roughly 90% seen just once and 2.9% held by the top ten. Sequenced input: PBMCs or T cells enriched from blood (not recorded which). These receptors were obtained from a woman between 50 and 59 years old who had been exposed to COVID-19. Each CDR3 is given with its conserved first and last residue. The order of the fields is CDR3 protein, CDR3 DNA, clone size, D gene, J gene, CDR3 length, V gene. D genes are given only for firm matches. The size field is filled for only some rows; it gives once, few, many or a size class.

CASSSSQGGQRNEQYF	TGTGCCAGCAGTTCAAGCCAGGGGGGACAAAGGAACGAGCAGTACTTC	once	-	TRBJ2-7	16	TRBV28
CASTLLTGGNEQFF	TGTGCCAGTACCCTACTGACAGGGGGCAATGAGCAGTTCTTC	-	TRBD1	TRBJ2-1	14	TRBV19
CASRTLRGPTNEKLFF	TGTGCCAGCAGAACCCTTAGGGGGCCGACTAATGAAAAACTGTTTTTT	-	TRBD1	TRBJ1-4	16	TRBV28
CASSPGGAGAGETQYF	TGTGCCAGTAGCCCGGGCGGGGCAGGTGCAGGAGAGACCCAGTACTTC	-	-	TRBJ2-5	16	TRBV19
CASSRVWDRDNYNSPLHF	TGTGCCAGCAGCCGGGTGTGGGACAGGGATAACTATAATTCACCCCTCCACTTT	-	TRBD1	TRBJ1-6	18	TRBV5-5
CASSGTGGPEQYF	TGTGCCAGCAGTGGGACGGGGGGGCCCGAGCAGTACTTC	-	TRBD2	TRBJ2-7	13	TRBV2
CASSLSGGASYNEQFF	TGTGCCAGCAGTCTTAGCGGGGGGGCCTCCTACAATGAGCAGTTCTTC	-	TRBD2	TRBJ2-1	16	TRBV3-1/TRBV3-2
CASSGPFQYF	TGTGCCAGCAGCGGGCCTTTCCAGTACTTC	-	-	TRBJ2-7	10	TRBV3-1/TRBV3-2
CASSSMGGDTEAFF	TGCGCCAGCAGCTCCATGGGGGGTGACACTGAAGCTTTCTTT	-	-	TRBJ1-1	14	TRBV5-1
CASSLETGPNVLTF	TGTGCCAGCAGCTTAGAGACAGGGCCCAACGTCCTGACTTTC	-	TRBD1	TRBJ2-6	14	TRBV7-9
CASTRGLVLSNEQFF	TGTGCCAGCACTCGTGGCCTAGTATTGAGCAATGAGCAGTTCTTC	-	-	TRBJ2-1	15	TRBV2
CASSPTNTGELFF	TGTGCCAGCAGCCCCACGAACACCGGGGAGCTGTTTTTT	-	-	TRBJ2-2	13	TRBV28
CASSRTGDSYEQYF	TGCGCCAGCAGCCGGACAGGGGATTCCTACGAGCAGTACTTC	-	TRBD1	TRBJ2-7	14	TRBV5-1
CASMGQTGGTDTQYF	TGTGCCTCTATGGGACAAACCGGCGGCACAGATACGCAGTATTTT	-	-	TRBJ2-3	15	TRBV4-2
CASSLGSNQPQHF	TGTGCCAGCAGCTTGGGCAGCAATCAGCCCCAGCATTTT	-	-	TRBJ1-5	13	TRBV6-5
CASSFLSGGTQETQYF	TGTGCCAGCAGCTTTCTGAGCGGGGGGACCCAAGAGACCCAGTACTTC	-	TRBD2	TRBJ2-5	16	TRBV7-9
CASSQDRRTGGKETQYF	TGTGCCAGCAGCCAAGATCGGAGGACAGGCGGGAAAGAGACCCAGTACTTC	-	-	TRBJ2-5	17	TRBV3-1/TRBV3-2
CASSSAGGANNEQFF	TGCGCCAGCAGCTCGGCCGGGGGGGCAAACAATGAGCAGTTCTTC	-	TRBD2	TRBJ2-1	15	TRBV5-1
CASTKGEDSGNTIYF	TGTGCCAGCACCAAAGGAGAAGATTCTGGAAACACCATATATTTT	-	-	TRBJ1-3	15	TRBV18
CASRFGTGDLWEQYF	TGTGCCAGCAGGTTTGGGACAGGGGATCTTTGGGAGCAGTACTTC	-	TRBD1	TRBJ2-7	15	TRBV2
CASSPEGEVYEQYF	TGTGCCAGCAGCCCCGAGGGGGAAGTTTACGAGCAGTACTTC	-	-	TRBJ2-7	14	TRBV28
CASSSQGTGSYEQYF	TGTGCCAGCAGCAGCCAGGGTACAGGCTCCTACGAGCAGTACTTC	-	-	TRBJ2-7	15	TRBV27
CATSTGTGRATYGYTF	TGTGCCACCAGCACTGGGACAGGAAGAGCCACCTATGGCTACACCTTC	-	TRBD1	TRBJ1-2	16	TRBV15
CASSPTELNTEAFF	TGTGCCAGCTCACCGACAGAATTGAACACTGAAGCTTTCTTT	-	-	TRBJ1-1	14	TRBV18
CASSWTGGGNQPQHF	TGTGCCAGTAGCTGGACAGGGGGCGGCAATCAGCCCCAGCATTTT	-	TRBD1	TRBJ1-5	15	TRBV19
CASSRTSGGADEQFF	TGTGCCAGCAGCCGTACTAGCGGGGGGGCCGATGAGCAGTTCTTC	-	TRBD2	TRBJ2-1	15	TRBV7-6